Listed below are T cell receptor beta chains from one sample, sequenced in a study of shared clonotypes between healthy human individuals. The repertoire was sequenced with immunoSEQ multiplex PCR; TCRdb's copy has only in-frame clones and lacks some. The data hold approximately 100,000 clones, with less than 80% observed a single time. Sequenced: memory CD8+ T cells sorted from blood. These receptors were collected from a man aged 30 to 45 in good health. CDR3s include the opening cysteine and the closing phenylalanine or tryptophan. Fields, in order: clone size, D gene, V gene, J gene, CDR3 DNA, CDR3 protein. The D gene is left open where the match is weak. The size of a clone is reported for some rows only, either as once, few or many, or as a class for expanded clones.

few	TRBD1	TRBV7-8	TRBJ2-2	TGTGCCAGCAGCCTGAGACAGGGGACCGGGGAGCTGTTTTTT	CASSLRQGTGELFF
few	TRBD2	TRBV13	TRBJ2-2	TGTGCCAGCAGCTTAGGCTACGCTGGGAGCGGGGTGAACACCGGGGAGCTGTTTTTT	CASSLGYAGSGVNTGELFF
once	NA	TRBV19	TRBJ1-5	TGTGCCAGTAGTTCCCGGGGGGGTAGACATTACAAGAAGCCCCAGCATTTT	CASSSRGGRHYKKPQHF
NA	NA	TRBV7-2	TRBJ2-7	TGTGCCAGCAGCATTAGCGGCTACGAGCAGTACTTC	CASSISGYEQYF
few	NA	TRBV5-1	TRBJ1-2	TGCGCCAGCAGACGGGACGGGGCCTATGGCTACACCTTC	CASRRDGAYGYTF
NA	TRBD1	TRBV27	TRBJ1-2	TGTGCCAGCGGCACACCGGGACAGGGTTACTATGGCTACACCTTC	CASGTPGQGYYGYTF
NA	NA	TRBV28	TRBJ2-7	TGTGCCAGCAGGTCCGGGGTATCCTACGAGCAGTACTTC	CASRSGVSYEQYF
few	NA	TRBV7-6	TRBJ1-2	TGTGCCAGCAGCTTAGTAGCAGATGACTATGGCTACACCTTC	CASSLVADDYGYTF
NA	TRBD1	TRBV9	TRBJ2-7	TGTGCCAGCAGCCCCGGACAGGCGACTCCCTACGAGCAGTACTTC	CASSPGQATPYEQYF
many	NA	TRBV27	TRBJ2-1	TGTGCCAGCAGTCCCCCGGCAGGCAGCTCCTACAATGAGCAGTTCTTC	CASSPPAGSSYNEQFF
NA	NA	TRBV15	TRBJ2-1	TGTGCCACCAGCAGATTAGAGAAGAATGAGCAGTTCTTC	CATSRLEKNEQFF
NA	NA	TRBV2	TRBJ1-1	TGTGCCAGCAGTGGTCGGACAGTGCAATGGTTCACTGAAGCTTTCTTT	CASSGRTVQWFTEAFF
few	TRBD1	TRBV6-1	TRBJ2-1	TGTGCCAGCAGTGAACGGGACAGGGAGAACAATGAGCAGTTCTTC	CASSERDRENNEQFF
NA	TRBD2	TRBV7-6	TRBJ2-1	TGTGCCAGCAGCACGGGACTAGCGGCGATCTCCTACAATGAGCAGTTCTTC	CASSTGLAAISYNEQFF
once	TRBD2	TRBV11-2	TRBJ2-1	TGTGCCAGCATCTCTTTCGGGGGAGGGAGCTCCTACAATGAGCAGTTCTTC	CASISFGGGSSYNEQFF
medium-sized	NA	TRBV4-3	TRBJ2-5	TGCGCCAGCAGCCAAGATCGGGCTAGGACCCTGGAGACCCAGTACTTC	CASSQDRARTLETQYF
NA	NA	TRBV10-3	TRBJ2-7	TGTGCCATCAGTGAGTCCGACACTTCCTACGAGCAGTACTTC	CAISESDTSYEQYF
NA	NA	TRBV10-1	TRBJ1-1	TGCGCCAGCAGTGAAAGGGGAGGATTCACTGAAGCTTTCTTT	CASSERGGFTEAFF
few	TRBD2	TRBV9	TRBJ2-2	TGTGCCAGCAGCGAACAAATTACTAGCGGGAACACCGGGTCGGAGCTGTTTTTT	CASSEQITSGNTGSELFF
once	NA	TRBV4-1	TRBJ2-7	TGCGCCAGCAGCCAAGCAGCGGGTGAAACCTACGAGCAGTACTTC	CASSQAAGETYEQYF
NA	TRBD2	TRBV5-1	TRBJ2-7	TGCGCCACTTCTACTAGCGGGGAACTCTACGAGCAGTACTTC	CATSTSGELYEQYF
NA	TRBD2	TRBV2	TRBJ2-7	TGTGCCAGCAGCCTAGCGGCCTACGAGCAGTACTTC	CASSLAAYEQYF
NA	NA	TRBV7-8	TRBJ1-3	TGTGCCAGCAGCTTAGGACCGAGCTCTGGAAACACCATATATTTT	CASSLGPSSGNTIYF
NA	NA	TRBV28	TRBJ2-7	TGTGCCAGCGAAGGGGGGCGGACCTCCTACGAGCAGTACTTC	CASEGGRTSYEQYF
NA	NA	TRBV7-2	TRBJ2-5	TGTGCCAGCAGCCTCCCCCAGGGGTACCAAGAGACCCAGTACTTC	CASSLPQGYQETQYF
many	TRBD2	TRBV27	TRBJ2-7	TGTGCCAGTAATAGCGGGAGTTCCTACGAGCAGTACTTC	CASNSGSSYEQYF
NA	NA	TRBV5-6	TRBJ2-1	TGTGCCAGCAGCTTGGGGGCAGTATTCGGCAATGAGCAGTTCTTC	CASSLGAVFGNEQFF
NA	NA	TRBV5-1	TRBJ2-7	TGCGCCAGCAGCTGGGAAGGTTCTTTAGCCTACGAGCAGTACTTC	CASSWEGSLAYEQYF
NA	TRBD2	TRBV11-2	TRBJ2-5	TGTGCCAGCAGCTTCCCATCTAGCGGGAGGCTAAAAGAGACCCAGTACTTC	CASSFPSSGRLKETQYF
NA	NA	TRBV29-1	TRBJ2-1	TGCAGCGTTGAGTCCTTGGGGCAGTACAATGAGCAGTTCTTC	CSVESLGQYNEQFF
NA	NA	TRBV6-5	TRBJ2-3	TGTGCCAGCAGTCCCACAACAGGTTCTCCGCAGTATTTT	CASSPTTGSPQYF
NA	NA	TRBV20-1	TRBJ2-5	TGCAGTGCTTACCCCCAAGAGACCCAGTACTTC	CSAYPQETQYF
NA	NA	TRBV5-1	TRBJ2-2	TGCGCCAGCAGCCCCTGGGGGCTGAACACCGGGGAGCTGTTTTTT	CASSPWGLNTGELFF
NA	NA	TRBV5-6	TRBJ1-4	TGTGCCAGCAGCTTGGCGTACTCGGGAATTCGAAATGAAAAACTGTTTTTT	CASSLAYSGIRNEKLFF
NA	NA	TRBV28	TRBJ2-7	TGTGCCAGCAGTTTAGCGGCCGTCGGGGACCTCTACGAGCAGTACTTC	CASSLAAVGDLYEQYF
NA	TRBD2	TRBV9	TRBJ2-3	TGTGCCAGCAGTTGTGGGACTATGGGCGGAGATACGCAGTATTTT	CASSCGTMGGDTQYF
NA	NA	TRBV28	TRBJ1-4	TGTGCCAGCAGCTTCCCCGGCAAGGGCGAAAAACTGTTTTTT	CASSFPGKGEKLFF
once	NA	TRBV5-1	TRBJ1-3	TGCGCCAGCAGCTTGGCGGGTATTACTGGAAACACCATATATTTT	CASSLAGITGNTIYF